The T cell receptor (beta chain) under discussion was sequenced for a study of blood T cell repertoires in COVID-19. Libraries were prepared by immunoSEQ multiplex PCR; TCRdb keeps only in-frame clonotypes and omits some of them. The sample holds 200,000 or so clones, 75% to 90% seen once. The germline V gene has CDR1 SGHTA and CDR2 FQGNSA. The CDR3 consists of 15 residues. Losses at the gene ends were 5 bases for V and 0 bases for J; bases not matched to a gene: 5. The sample consisted of PBMCs or T cells enriched from blood (not recorded which). The source of this sequence is a woman aged 40-49 years with acute COVID-19. J is TRBJ2-7 and V is TRBV7-2; 9 positions match TRBD2. The CDR3 coding sequence is TGTGCCAGCAGCCGGGCGGGGGGGAGCTCCTACGAGCAGTACGTC. Encoded protein: CASSRAGGSSYEQYV.